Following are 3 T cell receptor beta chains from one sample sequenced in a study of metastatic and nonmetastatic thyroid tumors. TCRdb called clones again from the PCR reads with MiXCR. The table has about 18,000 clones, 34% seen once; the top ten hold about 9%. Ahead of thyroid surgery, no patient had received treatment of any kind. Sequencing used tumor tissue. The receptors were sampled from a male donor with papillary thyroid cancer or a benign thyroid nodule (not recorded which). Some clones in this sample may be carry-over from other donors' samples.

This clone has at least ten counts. CDR3 sequence (DNA): TGTGCCTGGGGGGCGGGGAACTCTGGAAACACCATATATTTT. Residues: CAWGAGNSGNTIYF. The chain combines TRBV30 with TRBJ1-3, with D possibly matching TRBD1 (5 bases). Between the trimmed V and J ends, which lost 5 bases and 0 bases, there was a span of 11 bases. This CDR3 has 14 residues. Germline V gene data show CDR1 as GTSNPN and CDR2 as SVGIG (reference sequence).

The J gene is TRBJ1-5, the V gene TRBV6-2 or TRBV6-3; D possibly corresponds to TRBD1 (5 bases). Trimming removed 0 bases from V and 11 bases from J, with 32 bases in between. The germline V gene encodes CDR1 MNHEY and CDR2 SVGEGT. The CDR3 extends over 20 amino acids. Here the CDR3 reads CASSYSHDSLGENSNLTQHF. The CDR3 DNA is TGTGCCAGCAGTTACTCTCACGATTCGTTGGGGGAAAATAGCAATCTGACCCAGCATTTT.

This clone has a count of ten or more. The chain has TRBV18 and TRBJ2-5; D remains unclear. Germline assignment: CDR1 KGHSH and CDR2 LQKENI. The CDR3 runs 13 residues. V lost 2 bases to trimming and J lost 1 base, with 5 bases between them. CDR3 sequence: CASSPVVQETQYF. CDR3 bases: TGTGCCAGCTCACCAGTGGTCCAAGAGACCCAGTACTTC.